This TCR beta chain was obtained from a study of CD8 T cells in ankylosing spondylitis (dated by TCRdb to 2016 to 2017). For the wider study: T cell receptor beta repertoires were profiled in healthy donors and ankylosing spondylitis patients so that disease-linked TCR variants could be found. Peripheral blood was sampled, and synovial fluid was additionally collected from ankylosing spondylitis patients. The full study cohort comprised roughly 24 ankylosing spondylitis patients and some 110 healthy donors.

Regarding this clonotype: Which antigen it targets is not known. No base quality values were provided; no much bigger clone lies one nucleotide off.

Overall study outcomes, separate from this receptor: Some of the motif variants had been reported before in the synovial fluid and blood of reactive arthritis patients, a finding that suggests common disease-initiation mechanisms. The disease-linked clones were reported to be significantly enriched in matched synovial fluid samples from ankylosing spondylitis patients. Blood from ankylosing spondylitis patients appeared to be characterized by a TCR beta motif composed of eight highly homologous amino acid variants. The disease-linked clones showed a CD8+ phenotype and occurred at relatively low frequencies in peripheral blood.

Sequencing instrument: Illumina HiSeq 2500. TCR beta libraries were prepared by quantitative 5'-RACE with molecular barcodes. From the authors' description of their analysis: To identify disease-linked TCR variants, a new computational method was used, one built on a probabilistic model of VDJ rearrangement. The public reads were run again by TCRdb, first through fastp at Q25 and then through MiXCR, and only productive beta chains were kept. Here each entry gathers all rows of one CDR3 protein and keeps the most common genes and DNA. These V and J calls originate from TCRdb's pipeline instead of the authors' own analysis. The sample includes about 360,000 distinct CDR3 sequences, with about 20% observed a single time. Around 13% of the sample is in the top ten clones. The sequence derives from a male donor with ankylosing spondylitis or in good health (not recorded which). Sequencing was carried out using blood, either unsorted or a sorted T cell fraction (not recorded which).

The nucleotide sequence is given as TGTGCCAGCAGTCTGGTCGCAGGGGCCACCGGGGAGCTGTTTTTT. It is translated as CASSLVAGATGELFF. The chain is encoded by TRBV2 joined to TRBJ2-2, with TRBD1 tentatively as D gene (6 bases match). Taken from the germline V gene, the CDR1 and CDR2 loops are SNHLY and FYNNEI. V and J are truncated by 5 bases and 4 bases respectively, leaving an intervening sequence of 14 bases. The CDR3 goes from the cysteine to the phenylalanine over 15 residues. The CDR3 DNA has 45 bases and is translated from base 1.